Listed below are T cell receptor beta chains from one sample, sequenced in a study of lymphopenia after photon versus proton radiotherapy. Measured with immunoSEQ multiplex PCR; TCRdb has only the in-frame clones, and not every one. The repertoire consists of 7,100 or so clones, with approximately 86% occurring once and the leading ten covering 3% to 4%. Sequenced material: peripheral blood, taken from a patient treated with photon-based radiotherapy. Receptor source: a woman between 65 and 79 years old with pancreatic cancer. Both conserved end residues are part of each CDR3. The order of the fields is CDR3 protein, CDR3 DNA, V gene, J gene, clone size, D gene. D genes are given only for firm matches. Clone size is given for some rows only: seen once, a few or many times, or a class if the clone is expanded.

CDR3aa: CASAKAGRVNYGYTF
CDR3nt: TGTGCCAGCGCCAAGGCCGGACGAGTGAACTATGGCTACACCTTC
v_gene: TRBV2
j_gene: TRBJ1-2
abundance: NA
d_gene: NA

CDR3aa: CASSLDVGSTDTQYF
CDR3nt: TGCGCCAGCAGCTTGGACGTGGGGAGCACAGATACGCAGTATTTT
v_gene: TRBV5-1
j_gene: TRBJ2-3
abundance: NA
d_gene: NA

CDR3aa: CASSPGGTRGTDTQYF
CDR3nt: TGTGCCAGCAGTCCTGGCGGTACCCGGGGCACAGATACGCAGTATTTT
v_gene: TRBV28
j_gene: TRBJ2-3
abundance: NA
d_gene: NA

CDR3aa: CASSERDSGNTIYF
CDR3nt: TGTGCCAGCAGTGAGAGGGACAGTGGAAACACCATATATTTT
v_gene: TRBV11-3
j_gene: TRBJ1-3
abundance: NA
d_gene: TRBD1

CDR3aa: CSVETGGAYEQYF
CDR3nt: TGCAGCGTTGAAACGGGGGGAGCCTACGAGCAGTACTTC
v_gene: TRBV29-1
j_gene: TRBJ2-7
abundance: once
d_gene: TRBD2

CDR3aa: CASSSQNGEYSPLHF
CDR3nt: TGTGCCAGCAGCTCCCAGAATGGGGAATACTCACCCCTCCACTTT
v_gene: TRBV5-5
j_gene: TRBJ1-6
abundance: NA
d_gene: NA

CDR3aa: CSVLFYISAGVEYQETQYF
CDR3nt: TGCAGCGTTCTATTCTATATTAGCGCGGGTGTCGAGTACCAAGAGACCCAGTACTTC
v_gene: TRBV29-1
j_gene: TRBJ2-5
abundance: NA
d_gene: NA

CDR3aa: CASSYRDLYNEQFF
CDR3nt: TGTGCCAGCAGTTACCGCGACCTTTACAATGAGCAGTTCTTC
v_gene: TRBV6-5
j_gene: TRBJ2-1
abundance: NA
d_gene: NA

CDR3aa: CASSVDVGRNTEAFF
CDR3nt: TGTGCCAGCAGCGTAGACGTGGGCCGGAACACTGAAGCTTTCTTT
v_gene: TRBV9
j_gene: TRBJ1-1
abundance: NA
d_gene: NA

CDR3aa: CASSLTPRGEQYF
CDR3nt: TGTGCCAGCAGCTTAACCCCGCGTGGGGAGCAGTACTTC
v_gene: TRBV7-3
j_gene: TRBJ2-5
abundance: NA
d_gene: NA

CDR3aa: CASGQGRETQYF
CDR3nt: TGTGCCAGCGGACAGGGGAGAGAGACCCAGTACTTC
v_gene: TRBV2
j_gene: TRBJ2-5
abundance: NA
d_gene: TRBD1

CDR3aa: CASRSLWGADTGELFF
CDR3nt: TGTGCCAGCAGAAGTTTGTGGGGAGCGGACACCGGGGAGCTGTTTTTT
v_gene: TRBV28
j_gene: TRBJ2-2
abundance: NA
d_gene: NA

CDR3aa: CASSIYDRLGTEAFF
CDR3nt: TGTGCCAGTAGTATTTACGACAGATTGGGGACTGAAGCTTTCTTT
v_gene: TRBV19
j_gene: TRBJ1-1
abundance: NA
d_gene: NA

CDR3aa: CASRPGGNYGYTF
CDR3nt: TGTGCCAGCAGGCCAGGGGGGAACTATGGCTACACCTTC
v_gene: TRBV6-5
j_gene: TRBJ1-2
abundance: NA
d_gene: TRBD1

CDR3aa: CASRGTGNPEQYF
CDR3nt: TGCGCCAGTAGGGGGACAGGGAACCCCGAGCAGTACTTC
v_gene: TRBV10-2
j_gene: TRBJ2-7
abundance: NA
d_gene: TRBD1

CDR3aa: CASSQAPDGGYEQYF
CDR3nt: TGCGCCAGCAGCCAAGCCCCGGACGGTGGATACGAGCAGTACTTC
v_gene: TRBV4-3
j_gene: TRBJ2-7
abundance: NA
d_gene: NA

CDR3aa: CASSLMNRASNTEAFF
CDR3nt: TGTGCCAGCAGCTTAATGAACAGGGCGTCGAACACTGAAGCTTTCTTT
v_gene: TRBV7-3
j_gene: TRBJ1-1
abundance: NA
d_gene: NA

CDR3aa: CASNQGWADEQYF
CDR3nt: TGTGCCAGTAATCAGGGTTGGGCGGACGAGCAGTACTTC
v_gene: TRBV19
j_gene: TRBJ2-7
abundance: NA
d_gene: NA

CDR3aa: CASSPSSGRRETQYF
CDR3nt: TGTGCCAGCAGCCCCTCTAGCGGGAGGAGAGAGACCCAGTACTTC
v_gene: TRBV7-3
j_gene: TRBJ2-5
abundance: once
d_gene: TRBD2

CDR3aa: CASSSRLRYNNQPQHF
CDR3nt: TGTGCCAGCAGTTCCAGGTTGAGGTATAACAATCAGCCCCAGCATTTT
v_gene: TRBV27
j_gene: TRBJ1-5
abundance: once
d_gene: NA

CDR3aa: CASSLDQPGVQPQHF
CDR3nt: TGTGCCAGCAGCTTAGACCAACCAGGGGTCCAGCCCCAGCATTTT
v_gene: TRBV7-8
j_gene: TRBJ1-5
abundance: NA
d_gene: NA

CDR3aa: CASSLQQGWISYEQYF
CDR3nt: TGTGCCAGCAGTTTGCAACAGGGGTGGATCTCCTACGAGCAGTACTTC
v_gene: TRBV28
j_gene: TRBJ2-7
abundance: NA
d_gene: TRBD1

CDR3aa: CASSTNGRAFGTDTQYF
CDR3nt: TGTGCCAGTAGTACGAACGGGAGGGCCTTCGGCACAGATACGCAGTATTTT
v_gene: TRBV19
j_gene: TRBJ2-3
abundance: NA
d_gene: TRBD2

CDR3aa: CASSPGGKQYF
CDR3nt: TGTGCCAGTAGTCCAGGGGGCAAGCAGTACTTC
v_gene: TRBV19
j_gene: TRBJ2-7
abundance: NA
d_gene: TRBD1

CDR3aa: CASSLSGRHQETQYF
CDR3nt: TGTGCCAGCAGCTTATCCGGGCGCCATCAAGAGACCCAGTACTTC
v_gene: TRBV11-2
j_gene: TRBJ2-5
abundance: medium-sized
d_gene: NA

CDR3aa: CASSLDRDSNQPQHF
CDR3nt: TGTGCCAGCAGCCTCGACAGGGATAGCAATCAGCCCCAGCATTTT
v_gene: TRBV6-6
j_gene: TRBJ1-5
abundance: NA
d_gene: TRBD1